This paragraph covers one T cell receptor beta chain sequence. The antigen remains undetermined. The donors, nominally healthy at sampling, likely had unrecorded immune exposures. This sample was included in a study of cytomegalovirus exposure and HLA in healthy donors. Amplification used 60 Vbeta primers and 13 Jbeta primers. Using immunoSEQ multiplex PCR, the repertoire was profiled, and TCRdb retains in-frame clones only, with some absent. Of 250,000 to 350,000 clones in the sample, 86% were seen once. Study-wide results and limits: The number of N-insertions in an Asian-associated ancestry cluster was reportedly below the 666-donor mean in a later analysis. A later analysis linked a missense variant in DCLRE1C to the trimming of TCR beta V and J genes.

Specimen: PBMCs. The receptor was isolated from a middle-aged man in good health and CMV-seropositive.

In DNA form, the CDR3 reads TGTGCCTGGAGTGCTGGACTAGCGGGAGGAAGGGAGCAGTACTTC. This translates into CAWSAGLAGGREQYF. The chain carries TRBV30 and TRBJ2-7; 14 positions agree with TRBD2. The germline gives CDR1 GTSNPN, CDR2 SVGIG (reference sequence). The ends lost 1 base at V and 7 bases at J; junction bases unmatched: 6. This CDR3 region has 15 residues. Variable domain in full (rest from reference TRBV30 and TRBJ2-7): SQTIHQWPATLVQPVGSPLSLECTVEGTSNPNLYWYRQAAGRGLQLLFYSVGIGQISSEVPQNLSASRPQDRQFILSSKKLLLSDSGFYLCAWSAGLAGGREQYFGPGTRLTVT.